Listed below are T cell receptor beta chains from one sample, sequenced in a study of metastatic and nonmetastatic thyroid tumors. MiXCR reprocessed the PCR reads for TCRdb. Here the sample spans 20,000 or so clones, about a sixth being singletons. The specimen was tumor tissue. These receptor sequences come from a female donor with papillary thyroid cancer or a benign thyroid nodule (not recorded which). Some clones in this sample may be carry-over from other donors' samples. Each CDR3 is given without its conserved first and last residue.

j_gene: TRBJ2-7; len: 14; v_gene: TRBV15; CDR3aa: ATSRDFSGGSYEQY
j_gene: TRBJ1-2; len: 16; v_gene: TRBV3-1; CDR3aa: ASSQDGAGAIRNYGYT
j_gene: TRBJ2-5; len: 13; v_gene: TRBV4-2; CDR3aa: ASSPRWAEGETQY
j_gene: TRBJ2-7; len: 12; v_gene: TRBV5-1; CDR3aa: ASSLQSGTYEQY
j_gene: TRBJ2-7; len: 11; v_gene: TRBV28; CDR3aa: ATLAGGPYEQY
j_gene: TRBJ1-5; len: 15; v_gene: TRBV20-1; CDR3aa: SAKYGPNRLLNQPQH
j_gene: TRBJ2-3; len: 13; v_gene: TRBV29-1; CDR3aa: SVAVIRQLTDTQY
j_gene: TRBJ2-7; len: 12; v_gene: TRBV7-9; CDR3aa: ASSFLGGGIEQY
j_gene: TRBJ2-1; len: 16; v_gene: TRBV18; CDR3aa: ASSPRGGTPSSYNEQF
j_gene: TRBJ1-5; len: 14; v_gene: TRBV5-7; CDR3aa: ASSLTGVYSNQPQH
j_gene: TRBJ1-1; len: 13; v_gene: TRBV28; CDR3aa: ASRDTGTVNTEAF
j_gene: TRBJ1-2; len: 9; v_gene: TRBV6-4; CDR3aa: ASRPRSGYT
j_gene: TRBJ2-4; len: 13; v_gene: TRBV5-1; CDR3aa: ASSLGGGTKNIQY
j_gene: TRBJ2-3; len: 12; v_gene: TRBV9; CDR3aa: ASSVRAGTDTQY
j_gene: TRBJ1-2; len: 16; v_gene: TRBV3-1; CDR3aa: ASSRRVAGLRGQYGYT
j_gene: TRBJ1-2; len: 11; v_gene: TRBV6-1; CDR3aa: ASSKKRNTGYT
j_gene: TRBJ1-2; len: 9; v_gene: TRBV28; CDR3aa: ASSSNYGYT
j_gene: TRBJ1-2; len: 12; v_gene: TRBV19; CDR3aa: ASSQSGTAYGYT
j_gene: TRBJ2-3; len: 11; v_gene: TRBV2; CDR3aa: ASRTTSTDTQY
j_gene: TRBJ2-1; len: 22; v_gene: TRBV24-1; CDR3aa: ATSDLHLIGGLAGRRVSYNEQF
j_gene: TRBJ2-1; len: 14; v_gene: TRBV5-1; CDR3aa: ASSLVGRGSYNEQF
j_gene: TRBJ2-1; len: 13; v_gene: TRBV2; CDR3aa: ASRVIEAPYNEQF
j_gene: TRBJ2-7; len: 8; v_gene: TRBV20-1; CDR3aa: SVILVEQY
j_gene: TRBJ2-3; len: 12; v_gene: TRBV24-1; CDR3aa: ATSDGQGADTQY
j_gene: TRBJ2-2; len: 12; v_gene: TRBV30; CDR3aa: AWRPGQLTGELF
j_gene: TRBJ1-2; len: 13; v_gene: TRBV28; CDR3aa: ASSTGGAPNYGYT
j_gene: TRBJ2-2; len: 16; v_gene: TRBV4-1; CDR3aa: ASSRRRSAGASPGELF
j_gene: TRBJ2-1; len: 14; v_gene: TRBV5-1; CDR3aa: ASSLERGSIMNDQF
j_gene: TRBJ1-1; len: 14; v_gene: TRBV7-8; CDR3aa: ASSLDPLTSGRRAF
j_gene: TRBJ1-1; len: 11; v_gene: TRBV5-1; CDR3aa: ASSYGQNTEAF
j_gene: TRBJ2-6; len: 14; v_gene: TRBV18; CDR3aa: SSSRDYYSGANVLT
j_gene: TRBJ2-2; len: 10; v_gene: TRBV2; CDR3aa: ASNFYTGELF
j_gene: TRBJ2-7; len: 14; v_gene: TRBV20-1; CDR3aa: SASVAGGPWRYGQY
j_gene: TRBJ2-5; len: 13; v_gene: TRBV11-3; CDR3aa: ASSPGQQGRETQY
j_gene: TRBJ1-5; len: 11; v_gene: TRBV20-1; CDR3aa: SAQGQGALVEH
j_gene: TRBJ1-1; len: 10; v_gene: TRBV19; CDR3aa: ASSIAGGGAF
j_gene: TRBJ2-7; len: 11; v_gene: TRBV7-2; CDR3aa: ASSSRTGTEQY
j_gene: TRBJ2-3; len: 17; v_gene: TRBV5-1; CDR3aa: ASSWGLAGPQVGTDTQY
j_gene: TRBJ2-1; len: 15; v_gene: TRBV3-2; CDR3aa: ASRRGLAGGSDNEQF
j_gene: TRBJ2-1; len: 12; v_gene: TRBV3-1; CDR3aa: ASSRGGQYNEQF
j_gene: TRBJ1-2; len: 11; v_gene: TRBV19; CDR3aa: ASSIPQGWGYT
j_gene: TRBJ2-2; len: 11; v_gene: TRBV29-1; CDR3aa: SVDRGWSGELF
j_gene: TRBJ2-2; len: 14; v_gene: TRBV6-1; CDR3aa: ASSPRGVANTGELF
j_gene: TRBJ1-6; len: 13; v_gene: TRBV2; CDR3aa: ARGQGTSYNSPLH
j_gene: TRBJ1-1; len: 11; v_gene: TRBV12-5; CDR3aa: ASGLVLGYQAF
j_gene: TRBJ1-2; len: 14; v_gene: TRBV4-2; CDR3aa: ASSQARTGGGLGYT
j_gene: TRBJ1-2; len: 14; v_gene: TRBV6-1; CDR3aa: ASSLVGSTANYGYT
j_gene: TRBJ2-7; len: 13; v_gene: TRBV28; CDR3aa: ASSGRSGANYEQY
j_gene: TRBJ2-7; len: 14; v_gene: TRBV5-6; CDR3aa: ASSSPRGQLYYEQY
j_gene: TRBJ1-5; len: 13; v_gene: TRBV27; CDR3aa: ASSPGGLGNQPQH
j_gene: TRBJ1-5; len: 11; v_gene: TRBV20-1; CDR3aa: SASAGRHQPQH
j_gene: TRBJ2-3; len: 16; v_gene: TRBV25-1; CDR3aa: ASSEYEGGGKVTDTQY
j_gene: TRBJ2-5; len: 14; v_gene: TRBV20-1; CDR3aa: SARGRDTLKEETQY
j_gene: TRBJ1-6; len: 11; v_gene: TRBV3-1; CDR3aa: ASSLGDNSPLH
j_gene: TRBJ2-5; len: 8; v_gene: TRBV29-1; CDR3aa: SVEESHRY
j_gene: TRBJ2-1; len: 13; v_gene: TRBV28; CDR3aa: ASIPTGTSYNEQF
j_gene: TRBJ2-7; len: 12; v_gene: TRBV20-1; CDR3aa: SASPRTGIYEQY
j_gene: TRBJ2-1; len: 14; v_gene: TRBV12-3/TRBV12-4; CDR3aa: ASSLRDPNLYNEQF